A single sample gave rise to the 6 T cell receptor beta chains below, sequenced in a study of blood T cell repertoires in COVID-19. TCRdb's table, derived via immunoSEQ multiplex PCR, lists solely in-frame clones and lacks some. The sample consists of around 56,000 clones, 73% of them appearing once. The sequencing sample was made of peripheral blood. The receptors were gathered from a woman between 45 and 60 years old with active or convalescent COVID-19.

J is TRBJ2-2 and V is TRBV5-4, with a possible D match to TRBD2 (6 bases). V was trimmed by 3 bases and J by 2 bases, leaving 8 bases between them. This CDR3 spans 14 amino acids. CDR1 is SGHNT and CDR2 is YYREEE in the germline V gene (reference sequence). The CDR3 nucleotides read TGTGCCAGCAGCTGGGACTCTAACACCGGGGAGCTGTTTTTT. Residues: CASSWDSNTGELFF.

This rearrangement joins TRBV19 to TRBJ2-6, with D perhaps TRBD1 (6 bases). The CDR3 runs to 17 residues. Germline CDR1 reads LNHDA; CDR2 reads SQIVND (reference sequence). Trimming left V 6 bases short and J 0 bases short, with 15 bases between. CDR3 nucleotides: TGTGCCAGTAGACCTAGACAGGTCTACTCTGGGGCCAACGTCCTGACTTTC. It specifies CASRPRQVYSGANVLTF.

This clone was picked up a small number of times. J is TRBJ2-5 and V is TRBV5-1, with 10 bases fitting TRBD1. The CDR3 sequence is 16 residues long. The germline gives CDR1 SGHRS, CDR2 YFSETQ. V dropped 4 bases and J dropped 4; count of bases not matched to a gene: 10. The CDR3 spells CASSTTGGAGGETQYF. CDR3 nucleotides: TGCGCCAGCAGCACGACAGGGGGCGCGGGGGGAGAGACCCAGTACTTC.

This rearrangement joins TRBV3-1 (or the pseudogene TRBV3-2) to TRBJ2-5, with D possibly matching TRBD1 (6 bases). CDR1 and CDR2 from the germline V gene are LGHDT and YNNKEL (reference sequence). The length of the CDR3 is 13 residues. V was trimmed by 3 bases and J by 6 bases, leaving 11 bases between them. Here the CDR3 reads CASSQGASKTQYF. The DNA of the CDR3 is TGTGCCAGCAGCCAGGGGGCGAGTAAGACCCAGTACTTC.

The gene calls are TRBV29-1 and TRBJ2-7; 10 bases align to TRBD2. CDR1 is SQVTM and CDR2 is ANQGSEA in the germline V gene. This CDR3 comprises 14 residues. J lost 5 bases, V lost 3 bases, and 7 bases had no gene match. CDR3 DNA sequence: TGCAGCGTTGATTCAGCGGGAGGGCCACACGAGCAGTACTTC. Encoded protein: CSVDSAGGPHEQYF.

CDR3: CASSPGQGVIEQFF. The CDR3 coding sequence is TGCGCCAGCAGCCCCGGACAGGGTGTTATTGAGCAGTTCTTC. The chain recombines TRBV5-1 with TRBJ2-1; TRBD1 aligns across 8 bases. Germline V gene data show CDR1 as SGHRS and CDR2 as YFSETQ. This CDR3 region has 14 residues. V lost 4 bases and J lost 9; bases outside the gene matches: 9.